This T cell receptor (beta chain) originates from a study of metastatic and nonmetastatic thyroid tumors. Study details: For malignant and benign thyroid patients, tumor or nodule tissue and blood were the sources whose repertoires were compared. The study's findings and limits: Within blood and tumor, benign nodules reportedly had significantly lower TCR beta diversity than malignant thyroid tumors did.

On this clone: Its matching antigen is unknown.

As processed by the authors: Researchers built a distant-metastasis classifier for papillary thyroid cancer that drew on CDR3 differences across clinicopathological groups. From the PCR reads, TCRdb re-called clones with MiXCR. V and J calls and clone size were set by TCRdb, not the authors. The table shows 30,000 to 35,000 clones, with 15% to 20% occurring only once. None of the patients had undergone any treatment ahead of thyroid surgery. The CDR3 contains 17 residues. V shed 5 bases and J 4 bases; nucleotides not matched to a gene: 10. Germline V gene data show CDR1 as MNHEY and CDR2 as SVGEGT. The TCR comes from a female donor with papillary thyroid cancer or a benign thyroid nodule (not recorded which). Some clones in this sample may be carry-over from other donors' samples. The V call is TRBV6-2 or TRBV6-3, the J call TRBJ2-6; 8 nucleotides line up with TRBD1. The sample comprised blood. In nucleotides, the CDR3 is TGTGCCAGCAGTCTTGCGGGACAGGCTACAGGGGCCAACGTCCTGACTTTC. Its translation: CASSLAGQATGANVLTF.